This TCR beta chain was found in a study of cytomegalovirus exposure and HLA in healthy donors. Turning to the study itself: Roughly 180 million T cells yielded roughly 120 million unique TCR beta sequences, as an earlier analysis found. The study placed 80% to 90% of its 398 genotyped donors in the Caucasian-associated ancestry cluster.

A multiplex PCR was run with 60 Vbeta primers and 13 Jbeta primers. Per the authors' pipeline: There were about 80 million unique TCR beta chains by a later count, and 10 million to 12 million of them were shared. Here immunoSEQ multiplex PCR was the method, and the copy in TCRdb shows in-frame clones only, minus some. From that table come the V and J calls and clone size; the DNA was used to work out D and trimming. This table holds approximately 300,000 clones, under 90% found once. V shed 2 bases, J shed 2 bases, and the junction held 14 bases outside the gene matches. Germline values: CDR1 LGHNA, CDR2 YNFKEQ. The CDR3 loop spans 19 amino acids.

Input material: PBMCs. The TCR comes from a girl aged 2-9 years in good health and CMV-seronegative. The chain has TRBV4-2 and TRBJ2-4, with 8 bases lining up with TRBD1. This CDR3 reads CASSQPFGQGSGSKNIQYF. The CDR3 DNA is TGTGCCAGCAGCCAACCCTTCGGACAGGGTTCGGGTTCCAAAAACATTCAGTACTTC.